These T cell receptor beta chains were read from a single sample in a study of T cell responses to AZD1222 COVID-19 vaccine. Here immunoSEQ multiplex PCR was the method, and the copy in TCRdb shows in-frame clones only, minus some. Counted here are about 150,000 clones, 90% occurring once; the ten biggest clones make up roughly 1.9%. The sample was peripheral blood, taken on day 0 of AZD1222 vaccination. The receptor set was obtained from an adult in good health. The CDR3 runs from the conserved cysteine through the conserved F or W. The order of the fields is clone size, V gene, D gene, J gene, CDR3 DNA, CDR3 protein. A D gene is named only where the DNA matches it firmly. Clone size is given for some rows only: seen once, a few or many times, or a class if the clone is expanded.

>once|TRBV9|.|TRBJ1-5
TGTGCCAGCAGCGTAGACGGAGATCAGCCCCAGCATTTT
CASSVDGDQPQHF
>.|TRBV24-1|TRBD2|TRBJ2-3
TGTGCCACCAGTGATTTGGTTTCTAGCGGGAAGGATACGCAGTATTTT
CATSDLVSSGKDTQYF
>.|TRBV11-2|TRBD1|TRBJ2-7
TGTGCCAGCAGCTTAGGACAGGGCCCCTACGAGCAGTACTTC
CASSLGQGPYEQYF
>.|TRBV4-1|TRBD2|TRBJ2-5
TGCGCCAGCAGCCAAGTGGCGGGAGGTGCAGAGACCCAGTACTTC
CASSQVAGGAETQYF
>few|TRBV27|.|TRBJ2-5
TGTGCCAGCAGCACCCCGGGATCCCAAGAGACCCAGTACTTC
CASSTPGSQETQYF
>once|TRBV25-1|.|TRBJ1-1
TGTGCCAGCAGTGAATACCGGACCGAGAACACTGAAGCTTTCTTT
CASSEYRTENTEAFF
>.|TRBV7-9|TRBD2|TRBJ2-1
TGTGCCAGCAGCTTCTTGTATAGCGGGGGTGGGGTTGAGCAGTTCTTC
CASSFLYSGGGVEQFF
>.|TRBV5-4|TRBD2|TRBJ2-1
TGTGCCAGCAGCCGTAGCGGGAGTAATGAGCAGTTCTTC
CASSRSGSNEQFF
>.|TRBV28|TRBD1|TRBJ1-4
TGTGCCAGCAAGAGTACAGGGGGCAAGGATAATGAAAAACTGTTTTTT
CASKSTGGKDNEKLFF
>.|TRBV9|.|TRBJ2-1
TGTGCCAGCAGCGTAGGTGGCAGTTTATTCGATAGTTACAATGAGCAGTTCTTC
CASSVGGSLFDSYNEQFF
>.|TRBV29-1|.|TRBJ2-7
TGCAGCGTTGCTTACTCCTACGAGCAGTACTTC
CSVAYSYEQYF
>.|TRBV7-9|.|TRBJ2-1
TGTGCCAGCAGCCTAGGGTCCGGTGGCAATGAGCAGTTCTTC
CASSLGSGGNEQFF
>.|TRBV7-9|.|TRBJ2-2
TGTGCCAGCAGCCGAGAAGGCAGGAGCAGGGAGCTGTTTTTT
CASSREGRSRELFF
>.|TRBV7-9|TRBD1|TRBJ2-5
TGTGCCAGCAGCTTGGGGGACAGGGGAGAGTACCAAGAGACCCAGTACTTC
CASSLGDRGEYQETQYF
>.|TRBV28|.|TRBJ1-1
TGTGCCAGCGGAGGGCAGAAGAACACTGAAGCTTTCTTT
CASGGQKNTEAFF
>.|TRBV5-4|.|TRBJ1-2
TGTGCCAGCAGCTGGCAGGGCCCCCTCTATGGCTACACCTTC
CASSWQGPLYGYTF
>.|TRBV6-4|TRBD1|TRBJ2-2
TGTGCCAGCAGCACAGGGGGGAACACCGGGGAGCTGTTTTTT
CASSTGGNTGELFF
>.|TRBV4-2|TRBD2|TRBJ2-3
TGTGCCAGCAGCAGTAGCGGGAGTTTACTAGATACGCAGTATTTT
CASSSSGSLLDTQYF
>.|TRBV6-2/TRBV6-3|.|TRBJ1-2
TGTGCCAGCGGCCTAGGGAGGATGGGCTACACCTTC
CASGLGRMGYTF
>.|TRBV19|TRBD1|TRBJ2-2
TGTGCCAGTAGTATAACACAGGGGAAGAACACCGGGGAGCTGTTTTTT
CASSITQGKNTGELFF
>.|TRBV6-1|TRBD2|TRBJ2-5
TGTGCCAGCAGTGAATTGCGGGGGATCCAAGAGACCCAGTACTTC
CASSELRGIQETQYF
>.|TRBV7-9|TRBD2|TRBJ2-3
TGTGCCAGCAGCTTATCTCTAGCGGGAGGGCCCAGCACAGATACGCAGTATTTT
CASSLSLAGGPSTDTQYF
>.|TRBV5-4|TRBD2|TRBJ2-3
TGTGCCAGCAGCCAGGGACTAGCGGGAGGGAGCCCAGATACGCAGTATTTT
CASSQGLAGGSPDTQYF
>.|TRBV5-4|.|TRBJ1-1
TGTGCCAGCAGCTTGCCAGGGGTCACTGAAGCTTTCTTT
CASSLPGVTEAFF
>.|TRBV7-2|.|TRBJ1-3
TGTGCCAGCAGCCAGGGACCGCTACCCGACCTCTCTGGAAACACCATATATTTT
CASSQGPLPDLSGNTIYF